The table lists the clone carrying this T cell receptor (beta chain) with a few counts. The antigen is not known. The data originate from a study of OX40 agonist ivuxolimab in advanced cancers. Study context: Prior anti-PD-1, anti-PD-L1 or anti-CTLA-4 therapy was allowed; over 30% had some. Findings of the study overall: A proportion of nonresponders additionally exhibited low normalized T-cell clonal expansion. CD8+ T cells showed, on average, more clonal expansion than CD4+ cells.

Generated by immunoSEQ multiplex PCR, the TCRdb table keeps only in-frame clones and is missing some. Of approximately 69,000 clones in the sample, about three quarters were seen once. The starting material was CD4+ or CD8+ T cells sorted from blood, obtained in a trial of the OX40 agonist ivuxolimab. This sequence originates from an adult with an advanced solid tumor such as melanoma, head and neck, liver or kidney cancer.

The CDR3 reads CASTQEATNEKLFF. In nucleotides, the CDR3 is TGTGCCAGTACACAGGAAGCAACTAATGAAAAACTGTTTTTT. The V gene is TRBV11-2, the J gene TRBJ1-4, with D possibly being TRBD1 (5 bases). V was trimmed by 9 bases and J by 0 bases, leaving 11 bases between them. The CDR3 sequence is 14 residues long. Germline values: CDR1 SGHAT, CDR2 FQNNGV. The full variable domain, completed using reference TRBV11-2 and TRBJ1-4, is EAGVAQSPRYKIIEKRQSVAFWCNPISGHATLYWYQQILGQGPKLLIQFQNNGVVDDSQLPKDRFSAERLKGVDSTLKIQPAKLEDSAVYLCASTQEATNEKLFFGSGTQLSVL.